Listed here are 29 T cell receptor beta chains from one sample, sequenced in a study of blood T cells in healthy people across ages. Combining a sample-barcoded 5' primer with a J-beta primer mix, a second PCR ran for roughly 7 to 12 cycles. TCRdb re-analysed the 5' RACE reads in MiXCR, keeping a single row per CDR3 protein. The sample lists 600,000 to 800,000 distinct CDR3 sequences, roughly 20% occurring once. Source material: blood. Receptors were obtained from a man aged 65 to 85 in good health.

The chain couples TRBV3-1 to TRBJ2-1, with 9 nucleotides matching TRBD2. Gene TRBJ2-7 matches the end of the DNA better, so the J call may be wrong. The germline V gene encodes CDR1 LGHDT and CDR2 YNNKEL (reference sequence). CDR3 length: 16 residues. CDR3 nucleotides: TGTGCCAGCAGCCAAGAGATGACTAGCGGCTCCTACGAGCAGTACTTC. It specifies CASSQEMTSGSYEQYF.

This chain links TRBV6-1 with TRBJ1-2; 9 bases line up with TRBD1. This CDR3 comprises 15 residues. The germline V gene encodes CDR1 MNHNS and CDR2 SASEGT. V lost 6 bases and J lost 0; bases outside the gene matches: 5. CDR3 region: CASRPGQGPNYGYTF. CDR3 in DNA: TGTGCCAGCAGGCCGGGACAGGGACCTAACTATGGCTACACCTTC.

The CDR3 spells CASSALAGEVDEQYF. The CDR3, as DNA: TGTGCCAGCAGCGCACTAGCGGGAGAAGTAGACGAGCAGTACTTC. V usage is TRBV9 and J usage is TRBJ2-7; 11 positions agree with TRBD2. The CDR3 has 15 amino acids. Per germline, CDR1 SGDLS and CDR2 YYNGEE. The V and J ends lost 3 bases and 5 bases, in that order; junction bases with no gene match: 7.

V gene TRBV15 combines with J gene TRBJ1-5; TRBD1 might be the D (6 bases). CDR1 and CDR2 from the germline V gene are LNHNV and YYDKDF (reference sequence). V shed 3 bases and J shed 6 bases, with 12 bases lying between them. This CDR3 is built from 14 residues. The CDR3 here is CATSRGVGAQPQHF. The DNA for the CDR3 is TGTGCCACCAGCAGGGGTGTGGGGGCTCAGCCCCAGCATTTT.

This clonotype was recorded only once. The rearrangement uses TRBV9 and TRBJ1-4; the match to TRBD1 covers 8 bases. CDR1 and CDR2 from the germline V gene are SGDLS and YYNGEE. There are 15 residues in the CDR3. With 3 bases clipped from V and 5 bases from J, the junction kept 6 bases outside the gene matches. CDR3 residues: CASSAGTGENEKLFF. CDR3 sequence (DNA): TGTGCCAGCAGCGCCGGGACAGGAGAAAATGAAAAACTGTTTTTT.

The chain employs TRBV18 and TRBJ2-2, with a possible D match to TRBD2 (5 bases). Germline values: CDR1 KGHSH, CDR2 LQKENI. The CDR3 is made up of 15 amino acids. The germline V and J ends were trimmed by 3 bases and 7 bases, with 15 bases remaining between them. The CDR3 loop is CASSPEHGLLGELFF. The CDR3 bases are TGTGCCAGCTCACCGGAACACGGACTGCTCGGGGAGCTGTTTTTT.

This clonotype was seen at least ten times. This chain links TRBV4-2 with TRBJ1-4, with 7 bases lining up with TRBD1. V trimming: 2 bases; J trimming: 6 bases; junction bases outside the gene matches: 6. The CDR3 is made up of 15 amino acids. Germline V gene sequence: CDR1 LGHNA, CDR2 YNFKEQ. The CDR3 DNA reads as TGTGCCAGCAGCCAATTCAGGCAGGGGGATGAAAAACTGTTTTTT. It codes for CASSQFRQGDEKLFF.

This clonotype was picked up a small number of times. The chain carries TRBV3-1 and TRBJ2-7; tentatively, D is TRBD2 (5 bases). V was cut by 4 bases and J by 6 bases, with 10 bases left in between. Germline V gene lookup returns CDR1 LGHDT and CDR2 YNNKEL (reference sequence). The CDR3 is made up of 12 amino acids. The CDR3 is CASSRRRGEQYF. CDR3 coding DNA: TGTGCCAGCAGCCGACGCCGGGGCGAGCAGTACTTC.

This clonotype has a single count. V and J are TRBV5-1 and TRBJ2-5, with 8 bases aligning to TRBD1. The germline V gene encodes CDR1 SGHRS and CDR2 YFSETQ. V trimming: 0 bases; J trimming: 3 bases; junction bases outside the gene matches: 1. The CDR3 runs to 14 residues. DNA of the CDR3: TGCGCCAGCAGCTTGGAGGACAGGGAAGAGACCCAGTACTTC. Protein product: CASSLEDREETQYF.

The V and J genes are TRBV5-1 and TRBJ2-3; weak D call: TRBD2 (5 bases). Trimming removed 3 bases from V and 2 bases from J, with 7 bases in between. This CDR3 contains 13 residues. From germline, CDR1 is SGHRS and CDR2 YFSETQ. The CDR3: CASSSTTTDTQYF. The DNA for the CDR3 is TGCGCCAGCAGCTCGACTACCACAGATACGCAGTATTTT.

The chain joins TRBV9 to TRBJ2-1; possibly TRBD1 or TRBD2 for D (5 bases each). This CDR3 contains 13 residues. V gave up 4 bases and J gave up 7 bases, with 12 bases separating them. Germline V lookup: CDR1 SGDLS, CDR2 YYNGEE. CDR3: CASSTGPGNEQFF. Written as DNA, the CDR3 is TGTGCCAGCAGCACGGGACCAGGGAATGAGCAGTTCTTC.

This clonotype came up many times. The chain links TRBV20-1 to TRBJ2-1; 8 nucleotides align to TRBD2. The V gene end was trimmed by 6 bases and the J gene end by 4 bases; junction bases not matched to a gene: 11. The CDR3 extends over 15 amino acids. Germline loops: CDR1 DFQATT, CDR2 SNEGSKA (reference sequence). The CDR3: CSAIPAQRGYNEQFF. In DNA form, the CDR3 reads TGCAGTGCCATCCCAGCCCAGCGGGGGTACAATGAGCAGTTCTTC.

The gene calls are TRBV20-1 and TRBJ2-3, with TRBD2 identical over 9 bases. The ends lost 5 bases at V and 1 base at J; junction bases unmatched: 10. The germline V gene encodes CDR1 DFQATT and CDR2 SNEGSKA (reference sequence). CDR3 length: 16 residues. Here the CDR3 reads CSASSLAGAGTDTQYF. The CDR3 DNA is TGCAGTGCTTCAAGCTTAGCGGGAGCCGGCACAGATACGCAGTATTTT.

V and J are TRBV14 and TRBJ1-4; D not certain. Trimming removed 0 bases from V and 0 bases from J, with 14 bases in between. The length of the CDR3 is 18 residues. CDR1 is SGHDN and CDR2 is FVKESK in the germline V gene. CDR3 in DNA: TGTGCCAGCAGCCAAGAACGGGAGGTGGTAACAACTAATGAAAAACTGTTTTTT. Its protein product is CASSQEREVVTTNEKLFF.

This clonotype was picked up a small number of times. The rearrangement uses TRBV10-3 and TRBJ2-1; D unclear. The CDR3 is 13 amino acids. CDR1 is ENHRY, CDR2 SYGVKD, per germline. Between the trimmed V and J ends, which lost 8 bases and 8 bases, there was a span of 16 bases. For the CDR3, the DNA is TGTGCCATCGGGTACATAGAGGCGGATGAGCAGTTCTTC. It is translated as CAIGYIEADEQFF.

The chain joins TRBV12-3 or TRBV12-4 to TRBJ2-7; 10 nucleotides align to TRBD2. This CDR3 spans 17 amino acids. V shed 1 base, J shed 2 bases, and the junction held 8 bases outside the gene matches. The CDR3 protein is CASSLVSSGRTPYEQYF. The DNA of the CDR3 is TGTGCCAGCAGTTTAGTTTCTAGCGGGAGAACCCCCTACGAGCAGTACTTC.

This clonotype was picked up many times. The rearrangement links TRBV2 to TRBJ2-5; TRBD2 might be the D (6 bases). Germline CDR1 SNHLY, CDR2 FYNNEI. V dropped 3 bases and J dropped 10 bases, with 12 bases sitting between them. The CDR3 is 12 residues long. The CDR3, as DNA: TGTGCCAGCAGTGAGGGACTCCTGAACCAGTACTTC. Residues: CASSEGLLNQYF.

This clonotype occurred a few times. The chain couples TRBV4-3 to TRBJ1-2; D not resolved. Trimming left V 0 bases short and J 8 bases short, with 7 bases between. The germline CDR1 and CDR2 sequences are LGHNA and YSLEER. This CDR3 has 12 residues. CDR3 in amino acids: CASSQDKRGYTF. For the CDR3, the DNA is TGCGCCAGCAGCCAAGATAAAAGGGGCTACACCTTC.

This clonotype was detected a few times. J is TRBJ1-5 and V is TRBV24-1, with D unclear. The germline V gene encodes CDR1 KGHDR and CDR2 SFDVKD. This CDR3 has 15 amino acids. V dropped 4 bases and J dropped 2 bases, with 11 bases sitting between them. The CDR3 here is CATSDSRVGNQPQHF. The CDR3 DNA sequence: TGTGCCACCAGTGACTCCCGAGTAGGCAATCAGCCCCAGCATTTT.

This rearrangement joins TRBV29-1 to TRBJ1-1; 7 bases agree with TRBD1. CDR1 is SQVTM and CDR2 is ANQGSEA in the germline V gene. V was clipped by 4 bases and J by 2 bases; unmatched bases: 7. The CDR3 has 14 residues. The CDR3 sequence is CSVAPGTENTEAFF. CDR3 bases: TGCAGCGTTGCGCCCGGGACAGAAAACACTGAAGCTTTCTTT.

Ten or more counts support this clonotype. The chain recombines TRBV12-3 or TRBV12-4 with TRBJ2-1, with D perhaps TRBD1 or TRBD2 (5 bases each). This CDR3 is built from 14 residues. V dropped 6 bases and J dropped 6 bases, with 15 bases sitting between them. The CDR3 spells CASSSPGTGNEQFF. The CDR3 DNA sequence: TGTGCCAGCAGCTCACCCGGGACGGGCAATGAGCAGTTCTTC.

This clonotype was seen only once. The junction shows a germline mismatch at one end, possibly a read error. This chain connects TRBV7-2 to TRBJ2-3; TRBD2 might be the D (6 bases). This CDR3 contains 15 residues. The germline CDR1 and CDR2 sequences are SGHTA and FQGNSA. The CDR3 nucleotides read TGTGCCGGCAGCCAGACTAGTGGGACCACAGATACGCAGTATTTT. This translates into CAGSQTSGTTDTQYF.

This chain joins TRBV5-5 and TRBJ2-6, with 8 positions matching TRBD1. Trimming at V came to 5 bases and at J to 0 bases, leaving 4 bases not matched to a gene. The germline gives CDR1 SGHKS, CDR2 YYEKEE (reference sequence). The CDR3 sequence is 16 residues long. This chain's CDR3 is CASSGQGFSGANVLTF. The CDR3 nucleotides read TGTGCCAGCAGTGGACAGGGCTTCTCTGGGGCCAACGTCCTGACTTTC.

The rearrangement joins TRBV2 to TRBJ1-4; 7 nucleotides line up with TRBD1. V trimming: 10 bases; J trimming: 8 bases; junction bases outside the gene matches: 7. CDR1 and CDR2 from the germline V gene are SNHLY and FYNNEI. This CDR3 spans 12 amino acids. CDR3 loop: CATQGTGEKLFF. Written as DNA, the CDR3 is TGTGCCACACAGGGGACCGGAGAAAAACTGTTTTTT.

The genes are TRBV7-9 and TRBJ1-4; TRBD1 agrees at 8 bases. V lost 5 bases to trimming and J lost 8 bases; unmatched junction nucleotides: 13. Germline CDR1 is SEHNR and CDR2 is FQNEAQ (reference sequence). The CDR3 extends over 16 amino acids. CDR3 sequence: CASSPSGGQGGEKLFF. The CDR3 region has the DNA TGTGCCAGCAGCCCTTCGGGCGGACAGGGCGGGGAAAAACTGTTTTTT.

This rearrangement joins TRBV5-1 to TRBJ1-2; 8 nucleotides match TRBD1. V trimming: 4 bases; J trimming: 3 bases; junction bases outside the gene matches: 8. The CDR3 totals 15 residues. Germline lookup yields CDR1 SGHRS and CDR2 YFSETQ. The CDR3 sequence is CASSPGQGNDYGYTF. In DNA, the CDR3 is TGCGCCAGCAGCCCCGGACAGGGCAATGACTATGGCTACACCTTC. The full variable domain, its missing parts supplied by reference TRBV5-1 and TRBJ1-2, is KAGVTQTPRYLIKTRGQQVTLSCSPISGHRSVSWYQQTPGQGLQFLFEYFSETQRNKGNFPGRFSGRQFSNSRSEMNVSTLELGDSALYLCASSPGQGNDYGYTFGSGTRLTVV.

This sequence joins TRBV6-1 and TRBJ2-5, with 8 bases fitting TRBD2. The J call may not be correct, given that the DNA end is closer to TRBJ2-7. Germline V CDR1 and CDR2: MNHNS, SASEGT. The CDR3 totals 13 residues. This CDR3 reads CASCLAGPYEQYF. DNA of the CDR3: TGTGCCAGCTGTTTAGCGGGGCCCTACGAGCAGTACTTC.

This rearrangement joins TRBV20-1 to TRBJ2-5, with 7 bases identical to TRBD2. Judging by the DNA end, TRBJ2-7 fits better; the J call may be wrong. CDR1 and CDR2 from the germline V gene are DFQATT and SNEGSKA (reference sequence). This CDR3 has 14 amino acids. The CDR3 protein is CSALRLAEGYEQYF. CDR3 sequence (DNA): TGCAGTGCCCTAAGGCTAGCGGAAGGCTACGAGCAGTACTTC.

The rearrangement joins TRBV28 to TRBJ2-3; 7 positions agree with TRBD2. Germline V gene data show CDR1 as MDHEN and CDR2 as SYDVKM. Trimming took 6 bases from V and 0 from J; bases not matched to a gene: 3. This CDR3 has 14 residues. The CDR3 region is CASRRSGSTDTQYF. For the CDR3, the DNA is TGTGCCAGCAGACGTAGCGGGAGCACAGATACGCAGTATTTT.